This T cell receptor beta chain was sequenced during a study of T-cell reconstitution after alpha-beta-depleted transplantation in children. Notes on the study in general: By about two months after transplant, alpha-beta T cells reportedly arose from several hundred graft clones that had expanded. From surviving recipient T cells and thymic progenitors came the high day-60 TCRbeta diversity observed in some patients. Newly produced T cells mostly accounted for T-cell counts and diversity one year post-transplant.

Preparation of the TCRbeta library used unique molecular identifiers. TCRdb itself ran the PCR reads through MiXCR, one entry per CDR3 protein. The sample lists about 170,000 distinct CDR3 sequences, over 8.5% seen once, with less than 15% in the top ten. Comment on this clonotype: The target antigen is unknown.

V trimming: 6 bases; J trimming: 6 bases; junction bases outside the gene matches: 8. The CDR3 has 14 amino acids. Germline-derived CDR1 and CDR2 are MNHNS and SASEGT. The J gene is TRBJ1-2, the V gene TRBV6-1; TRBD1 agrees at 9 bases. The receptor's source is a boy younger than 10 with acute myeloid leukemia, due to receive a stem cell transplant. This sample comprised PBMCs, obtained before TCRalphabeta/CD19-depleted stem cell transplant. DNA for the CDR3: TGTGCCAGCAGGAGGACAGGGGAACTTCATGGCTACACCTTC. This translates into CASRRTGELHGYTF.